The T cell receptor (beta chain) described here comes from a study of blood T cell repertoires in COVID-19. Study as a whole: The cDNA or gDNA used as material had been derived from T cells, B-cell-depleted T cells, or PBMCs.

The CDR3 sequence is 10 residues long. Trimming stripped 3 bases from V and 12 bases from J, with 8 bases between. CDR1 MNHNS and CDR2 SASEGT come from the germline V gene. Authors' processing steps: Scientists estimated how many nucleated cells there were by amplifying reference gene primers. Sequenced by immunoSEQ multiplex PCR; TCRdb stores in-frame clones only, minus some. V, J and clone size derive from that table, while D and trimming were established from the DNA sequence. The table shows about 160,000 clones, with 81% occurring only once. The clonotype originates from a middle-aged woman with acute COVID-19. The chain joins TRBV6-1 to TRBJ1-2; D is unresolved. Sample: PBMCs or T cells enriched from blood (not recorded which). CDR3 nucleotides: TGTGCCAGCAGTGATTTAAAAAACACCTTC. Translated: CASSDLKNTF.